The 3 T cell receptor beta chains below come from one sample, sequenced in a study of blood T cell repertoires in COVID-19. This table comes from immunoSEQ multiplex PCR, and its TCRdb copy is limited to in-frame clones, with some not included. This table holds 250,000 to 300,000 clones, 70% to 85% found once. Sample: peripheral blood. These receptors originate from a woman older than 75 with acute or convalescent COVID-19.

The CDR3 reads CARGTGNVGGEKLFF. The CDR3 region has the DNA TGTGCCAGAGGGACAGGGAATGTTGGAGGTGAAAAACTGTTTTTT. The chain uses TRBV2 and TRBJ1-4; 9 nucleotides line up with TRBD1. CDR1 and CDR2 (germline): SNHLY, FYNNEI. There are 15 residues in the CDR3. Losses at the gene ends were 9 bases for V and 7 bases for J; bases not matched to a gene: 12.

The chain recombines TRBV5-6 with TRBJ2-7; the match to TRBD2 covers 11 bases. V shed 3 bases, J shed 2 bases, and the junction held 4 bases outside the gene matches. This CDR3 comprises 15 residues. CDR1 and CDR2 from the germline V gene are SGHDT and YYEEEE. The CDR3 DNA is TGTGCCAGCAGCTCGGGACTAGCGGCCGCCTACGAGCAGTACTTC. This codes for CASSSGLAAAYEQYF.

The rearrangement links TRBV5-1 to TRBJ2-7; TRBD1 matches at 9 bases. Germline trimming cut 1 base from V and 3 bases from J; bases unmatched to any gene: 8. Germline CDR1 SGHRS, CDR2 YFSETQ. The CDR3 covers 16 residues. The CDR3 spells CASSLNSGTGFYEQYF. In DNA, the CDR3 is TGCGCCAGCAGCTTGAATTCCGGGACAGGGTTCTACGAGCAGTACTTC.